This T cell receptor (beta chain) was profiled in a study of blood T cells in healthy people across ages. This clonotype was seen a handful of times. The antigen is not known. Next came a second PCR, run for about 7 to 12 cycles, which used a sample-barcoded 5' primer along with a J-beta primer mix. MiXCR, run by TCRdb on the 5' RACE reads, gives a single entry per CDR3 protein. The data show more than 650,000 distinct CDR3 sequences, about 24% seen once. Notes on the study in general: Per million T cells, the diversity of TCR beta decreased roughly linearly as age advanced.

Input material: blood. The source is a man aged 70 or older in good health.

The CDR3 DNA follows: TGCAGTGCTAGAGATGCAGGGCGCACAGATACGCAGTATTTT. Amino acids: CSARDAGRTDTQYF. The V gene is TRBV20-1, the J gene TRBJ2-3, with D maybe TRBD1 (5 bases). V was clipped by 0 bases and J by 1 base, with 8 bases between them. The CDR3 consists of 14 residues. CDR1 is DFQATT and CDR2 is SNEGSKA in the germline V gene (reference sequence).